The clone carrying this T cell receptor (beta chain) was observed a few times. Libraries were prepared by immunoSEQ multiplex PCR; TCRdb keeps only in-frame clonotypes and omits some of them. The data show approximately 100,000 clones, 68% seen once. The entry originates in a study of shared clonotypes between healthy human individuals. V was shortened by 0 bases and J by 1 base, with 10 bases between the two germline ends. The germline V gene encodes CDR1 SGHTA and CDR2 FQGNSA. The CDR3 runs to 15 residues. The J gene is TRBJ2-7, the V gene TRBV7-2, with a possible D match to TRBD2 (5 bases). The sequencing input was memory CD8+ T cells sorted from blood. This sample's subset: CD45RO+ cells pooled with CCR7-negative TemRA cells. The clonotype was recovered from a young woman in good health. The chain's CDR3 is CASSLAASGSYEQYF. CDR3 nucleotides: TGTGCCAGCAGCTTAGCGGCGAGCGGTTCCTACGAGCAGTACTTC.